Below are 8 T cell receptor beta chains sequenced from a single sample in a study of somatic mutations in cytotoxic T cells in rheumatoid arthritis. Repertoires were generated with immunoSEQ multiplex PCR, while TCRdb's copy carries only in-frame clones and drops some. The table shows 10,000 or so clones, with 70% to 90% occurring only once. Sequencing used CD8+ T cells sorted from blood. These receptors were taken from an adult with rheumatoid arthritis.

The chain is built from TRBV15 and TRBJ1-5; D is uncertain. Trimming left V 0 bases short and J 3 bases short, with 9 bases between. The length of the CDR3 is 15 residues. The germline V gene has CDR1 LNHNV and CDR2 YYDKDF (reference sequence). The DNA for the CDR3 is TGTGCCACCAGCAGAGATAGTCAGTACAATCAGCCCCAGCATTTT. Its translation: CATSRDSQYNQPQHF.

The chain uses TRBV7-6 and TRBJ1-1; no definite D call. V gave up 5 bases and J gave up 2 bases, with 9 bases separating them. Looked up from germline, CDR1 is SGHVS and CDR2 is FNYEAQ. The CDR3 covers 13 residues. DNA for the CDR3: TGTGCCAGCAGCCGTACTACCAACACTGAAGCTTTCTTT. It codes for CASSRTTNTEAFF.

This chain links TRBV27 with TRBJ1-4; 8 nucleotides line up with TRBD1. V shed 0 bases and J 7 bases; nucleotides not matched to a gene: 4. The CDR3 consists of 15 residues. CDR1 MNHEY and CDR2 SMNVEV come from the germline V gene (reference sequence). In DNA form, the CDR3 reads TGTGCCAGCAGTTTATCGACAGGGACAGGTGAAAAACTGTTTTTT. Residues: CASSLSTGTGEKLFF.

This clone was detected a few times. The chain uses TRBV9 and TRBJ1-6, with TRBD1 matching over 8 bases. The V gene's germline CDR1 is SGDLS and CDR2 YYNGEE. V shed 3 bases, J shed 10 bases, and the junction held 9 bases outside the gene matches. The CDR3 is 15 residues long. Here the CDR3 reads CASSGRDRRHSPLHF. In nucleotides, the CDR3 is TGTGCCAGCAGCGGCCGGGACAGGAGACACTCACCCCTCCACTTT. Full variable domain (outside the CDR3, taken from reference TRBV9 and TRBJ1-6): DSGVTQTPKHLITATGQRVTLRCSPRSGDLSVYWYQQSLDQGLQFLIQYYNGEERAKGNILERFSAQQFPDLHSELNLSSLELGDSALYFCASSGRDRRHSPLHFGNGTRLTVT.

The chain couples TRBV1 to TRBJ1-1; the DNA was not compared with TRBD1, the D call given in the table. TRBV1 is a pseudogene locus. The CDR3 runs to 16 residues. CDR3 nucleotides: TGCACCAGCAGCCAACCCCACAGGGCACAGAACACTGAAGCTTTCTTT. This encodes CTSSQPHRAQNTEAFF.

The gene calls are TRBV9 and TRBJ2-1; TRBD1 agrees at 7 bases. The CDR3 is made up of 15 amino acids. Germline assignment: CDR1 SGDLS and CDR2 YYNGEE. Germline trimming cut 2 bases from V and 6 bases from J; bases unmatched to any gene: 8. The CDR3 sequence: CASSVTTGRSNEQFF. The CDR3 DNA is TGTGCCAGCAGCGTCACGACAGGGCGAAGCAATGAGCAGTTCTTC.

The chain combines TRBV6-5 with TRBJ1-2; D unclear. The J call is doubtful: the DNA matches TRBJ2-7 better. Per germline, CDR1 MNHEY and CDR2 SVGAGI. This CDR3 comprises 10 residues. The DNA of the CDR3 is TGTGCCAGCAGTTACCCTGCACAGTACTTC. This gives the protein CASSYPAQYF.

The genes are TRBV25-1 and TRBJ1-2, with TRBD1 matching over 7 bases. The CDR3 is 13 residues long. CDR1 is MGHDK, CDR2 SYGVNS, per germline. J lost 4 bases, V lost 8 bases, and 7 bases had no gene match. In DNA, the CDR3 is TGTGCCAGCCCAAGACAGGGAGCCTATGGCTACACCTTC. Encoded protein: CASPRQGAYGYTF.